This is a list of T cell receptor beta chains from one sample in a study of blood T cell repertoires in COVID-19. Sequencing was performed with immunoSEQ multiplex PCR; in TCRdb, only in-frame clones are kept and a portion is missing. The table shows about 200,000 clones, with around nine tenths occurring only once. Specimen: PBMCs or T cells enriched from blood (not recorded which). The origin of the receptors is a woman aged 25 to 45 who had been exposed to COVID-19. The CDR3 runs from the conserved cysteine through the conserved F or W. D genes are given only for firm matches. Clone sizes are given selectively: once, few, many, or a class where the clone is expanded.

CDR3 protein	CDR3 DNA	J gene	D gene	clone size	V gene	CDR3 length
CASSESPHGTGRGYTF	TGTGCCAGCAGTGAATCGCCCCACGGGACAGGGCGTGGCTACACCTTC	TRBJ1-2	TRBD1	few	TRBV2	16
CATSYGLSTDTQYF	TGTGCCACCAGTTACGGTTTAAGTACGGATACGCAGTATTTT	TRBJ2-3	-	-	TRBV24-1	14
CAWSLSPNSPLHF	TGTGCCTGGAGTCTCTCCCCTAATTCACCCCTCCACTTT	TRBJ1-6	-	-	TRBV30	13
CASSKSATANEKLFF	TGTGCCAGCAGCAAATCAGCAACAGCTAATGAAAAACTGTTTTTT	TRBJ1-4	-	-	TRBV21-1	15
CASSLFGTGDTGELFF	TGTGCCAGCAGCTTATTCGGGACAGGGGACACCGGGGAGCTGTTTTTT	TRBJ2-2	TRBD1	-	TRBV7-8	16
CSGSQGASGEQYF	TGCAGTGGTAGTCAGGGGGCCTCCGGCGAGCAGTACTTC	TRBJ2-7	TRBD1	-	TRBV20-1	13
CASPVGTASSTEAFF	TGTGCCAGCCCTGTCGGGACAGCCAGTAGCACTGAAGCTTTCTTT	TRBJ1-1	TRBD1	-	TRBV2	15
CASSPGQNSPLHF	TGTGCCAGCAGCCCGGGACAGAATTCACCCCTCCACTTT	TRBJ1-6	TRBD1	-	TRBV11-3	13
CASSFKGPASYEQYF	TGTGCCAGCAGCTTTAAGGGGCCAGCTTCCTACGAGCAGTACTTC	TRBJ2-7	-	-	TRBV13	15
CASSDRGMFTEAFF	TGTGCCAGCAGTGACAGGGGGATGTTCACTGAAGCTTTCTTT	TRBJ1-1	-	few	TRBV6-4	14
CASGPRTGDLEQYF	TGTGCCAGCGGCCCGCGGACAGGGGATTTAGAGCAGTACTTC	TRBJ2-7	TRBD1	-	TRBV14	14
CASNAGEKLFF	TGTGCCAGCAACGCAGGGGAGAAACTGTTTTTT	TRBJ1-4	-	once	TRBV2	11
CASSYFPSGTSTEAFF	TGTGCCAGCAGTTACTTCCCGTCTGGGACTTCGACTGAAGCTTTCTTT	TRBJ1-1	-	-	TRBV6-5	16
CASSLRGTGTEAFF	TGTGCCAGTAGTCTAAGGGGAACGGGTACTGAAGCTTTCTTT	TRBJ1-1	-	-	TRBV19	14
CASSRARTGPNGYTF	TGCGCCAGCAGCCGCGCAAGGACAGGGCCAAATGGCTACACCTTC	TRBJ1-2	TRBD1	-	TRBV5-1	15
CASSPGAGPGPYEKLFF	TGCGCCAGCAGCCCCGGGGCGGGACCGGGCCCTTATGAAAAACTGTTTTTT	TRBJ1-4	-	-	TRBV4-1	17
CASSRKSGTTDTQYF	TGTGCCAGCAGCCGGAAAAGCGGGACCACAGATACGCAGTATTTT	TRBJ2-3	TRBD2	-	TRBV3-1/TRBV3-2	15
CAIRSRDTYEQYF	TGTGCCATCAGATCCAGGGACACCTACGAGCAGTACTTC	TRBJ2-7	-	-	TRBV10-3	13
CASSQLSGAETQYF	TGTGCCAGCAGCCAACTTAGCGGGGCAGAGACCCAGTACTTC	TRBJ2-5	TRBD2	few	TRBV3-1/TRBV3-2	14
CASSVGQIGSYGYTF	TGTGCCAGTAGTGTTGGACAGATCGGTTCCTATGGCTACACCTTC	TRBJ1-2	-	-	TRBV19	15
CATSDGGRRGNQPQHF	TGTGCCACCAGTGACGGGGGGCGCAGGGGCAATCAGCCCCAGCATTTT	TRBJ1-5	-	-	TRBV24-1	16
CASSVGGTGGNYGYTF	TGTGCCAGCAGCGTAGGAGGGACAGGGGGGAACTATGGCTACACCTTC	TRBJ1-2	TRBD1	-	TRBV9	16
CASSLGQTGSEAFF	TGCGCCAGCAGCTTGGGACAGACCGGCTCTGAAGCTTTCTTT	TRBJ1-1	-	-	TRBV5-1	14
CASSLAVQGDDEQFF	TGTGCCAGCAGCTTGGCCGTACAGGGGGACGATGAGCAGTTCTTC	TRBJ2-1	TRBD1	-	TRBV5-4	15
CAWDRVEGEQYF	TGTGCCTGGGACAGGGTCGAAGGCGAGCAGTACTTC	TRBJ2-7	TRBD1	-	TRBV30	12
CASSGDRGSAEKLFF	TGTGCCAGTAGTGGGGACAGGGGTTCAGCTGAAAAACTGTTTTTT	TRBJ1-4	TRBD1	-	TRBV19	15
CASSLAPTDGYTF	TGCGCCAGCAGCTTGGCCCCGACAGATGGCTACACCTTC	TRBJ1-2	-	once	TRBV5-1	13
CASSLVPAGGTYNSPLHF	TGCGCCAGCAGCTTGGTCCCAGCCGGGGGGACCTATAATTCACCCCTCCACTTT	TRBJ1-6	-	-	TRBV5-1	18
CATNPGQGNYGYTF	TGTGCCACCAATCCGGGACAGGGTAACTATGGCTACACCTTC	TRBJ1-2	TRBD1	-	TRBV15	14
CASSRQGSGNTEAFF	TGTGCCAGCTCACGACAGGGGAGCGGGAACACTGAAGCTTTCTTT	TRBJ1-1	TRBD1	-	TRBV18	15
CASMVGVLYEQYF	TGTGCCAGCATGGTCGGGGTCCTCTACGAGCAGTACTTC	TRBJ2-7	-	-	TRBV2	13
CASSPGRTATYEQYF	TGTGCCAGCTCACCAGGGCGGACTGCTACCTACGAGCAGTACTTC	TRBJ2-7	-	-	TRBV18	15
CASSRSGTGELFF	TGTGCCAGCAGCCGATCGGGGACCGGGGAGCTGTTTTTT	TRBJ2-2	-	few	TRBV6-5	13
CAISESGGTEAFF	TGTGCCATCAGTGAGTCCGGGGGGACTGAAGCTTTCTTT	TRBJ1-1	-	once	TRBV10-3	13
CASSLLQGASEQFF	TGTGCCAGCAGCCTTCTACAGGGGGCGAGTGAGCAGTTCTTC	TRBJ2-1	TRBD1	-	TRBV6-5	14
CASSLYSGGADF	TGTGCCAGCAGTTTATATAGCGGGGGCGCCGACTTC	TRBJ2-7	TRBD2	-	TRBV12-3/TRBV12-4	12
CASSATGDPSGANVLTF	TGTGCCAGTAGTGCGACAGGGGACCCCTCTGGGGCCAACGTCCTGACTTTC	TRBJ2-6	TRBD1	-	TRBV19	17
CASSYSTGVGQETQYF	TGTGCCAGCAGTTACTCGACGGGGGTTGGCCAAGAGACCCAGTACTTC	TRBJ2-5	-	-	TRBV6-5	16
CASSSRTVNMNTEAFF	TGTGCCAGTAGTAGCCGGACAGTCAACATGAACACTGAAGCTTTCTTT	TRBJ1-1	-	-	TRBV19	16
CASSLGVWNQPQHF	TGTGCCAGCAGCTTGGGAGTCTGGAATCAGCCCCAGCATTTT	TRBJ1-5	-	-	TRBV7-2	14
CASSSERGGRSYNEQFF	TGTGCCAGCAGCTCGGAGCGGGGGGGCCGATCCTACAATGAGCAGTTCTTC	TRBJ2-1	TRBD2	-	TRBV7-8	17